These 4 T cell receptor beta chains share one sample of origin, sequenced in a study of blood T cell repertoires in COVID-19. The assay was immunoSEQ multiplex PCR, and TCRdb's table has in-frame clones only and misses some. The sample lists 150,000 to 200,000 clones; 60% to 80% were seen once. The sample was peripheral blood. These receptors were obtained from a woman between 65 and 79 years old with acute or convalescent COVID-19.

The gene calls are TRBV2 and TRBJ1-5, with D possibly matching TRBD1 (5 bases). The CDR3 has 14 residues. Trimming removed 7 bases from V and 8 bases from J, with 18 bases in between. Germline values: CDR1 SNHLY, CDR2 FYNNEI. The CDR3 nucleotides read TGTGCCAGCACATTCGGGGACTACCGGGAGCCCCAGCATTTT. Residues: CASTFGDYREPQHF.

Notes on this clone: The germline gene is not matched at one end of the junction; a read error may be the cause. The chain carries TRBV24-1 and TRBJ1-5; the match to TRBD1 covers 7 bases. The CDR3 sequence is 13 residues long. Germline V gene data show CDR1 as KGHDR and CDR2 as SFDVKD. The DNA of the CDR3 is TGTGCCGCCAGTGACAGGGCAGCTCAGCCCCAGCATTTT. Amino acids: CAASDRAAQPQHF.

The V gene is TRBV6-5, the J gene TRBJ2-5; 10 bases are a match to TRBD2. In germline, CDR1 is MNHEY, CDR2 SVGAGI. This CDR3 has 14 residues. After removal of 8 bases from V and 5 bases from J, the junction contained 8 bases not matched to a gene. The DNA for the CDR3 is TGTGCCAGCGTGGTAGCGGGAGGAAGGGAGACCCAGTACTTC. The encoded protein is CASVVAGGRETQYF.

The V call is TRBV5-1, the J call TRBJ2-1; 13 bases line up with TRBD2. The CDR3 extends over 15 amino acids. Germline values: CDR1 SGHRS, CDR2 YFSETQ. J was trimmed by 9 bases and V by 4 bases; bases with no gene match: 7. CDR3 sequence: CASSPRLAGGGEQFF. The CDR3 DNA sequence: TGCGCCAGCAGCCCCCGACTAGCGGGAGGTGGTGAGCAGTTCTTC.